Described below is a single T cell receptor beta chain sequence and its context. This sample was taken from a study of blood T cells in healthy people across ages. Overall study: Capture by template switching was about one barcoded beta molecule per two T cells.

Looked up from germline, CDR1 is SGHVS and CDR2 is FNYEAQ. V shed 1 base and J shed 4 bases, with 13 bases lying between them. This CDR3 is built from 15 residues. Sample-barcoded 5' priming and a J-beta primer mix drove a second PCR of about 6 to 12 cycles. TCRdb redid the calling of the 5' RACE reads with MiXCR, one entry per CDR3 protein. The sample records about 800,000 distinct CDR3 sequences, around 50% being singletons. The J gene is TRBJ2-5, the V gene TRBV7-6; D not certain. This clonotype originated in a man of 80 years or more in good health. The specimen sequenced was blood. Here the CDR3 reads CASSLGLRPGETQYF. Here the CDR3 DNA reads TGTGCCAGCAGCTTAGGTCTAAGACCCGGAGAGACCCAGTACTTC.